A selection of T cell receptor beta chains follows, all from one sample in a study of cytomegalovirus exposure and HLA in healthy donors. Method: immunoSEQ multiplex PCR; TCRdb's copy keeps in-frame clones and lacks some. The sample holds approximately 300,000 clones, over 70% seen once. Material for sequencing was PBMCs. The origin of the receptors is a girl aged 2-10 years in good health and CMV-seronegative. The CDR3 runs from the conserved cysteine through the conserved F or W. The order of the fields is J gene, clone size, V gene, D gene, CDR3 DNA, CDR3 protein. The D gene is left open where the match is weak. Clone size is not always given. Where it is, it says once, few, many or a class for expanded clones.

J: TRBJ2-7; size: NA; V: TRBV7-8; D: NA; DNA: TGTGCCAGCAGCTTAGACAGAAGGGGGTACGAGCAGTACTTC; CDR3: CASSLDRRGYEQYF
J: TRBJ2-1; size: NA; V: TRBV18; D: NA; DNA: TGTGCCAGCTCAAGGACGGGGAATGAGCAGTTCTTC; CDR3: CASSRTGNEQFF
J: TRBJ2-7; size: once; V: TRBV5-1; D: TRBD2; DNA: TGCGCCAGCAGCTCTGGGACTAGCGCTTACGAGCAGTACTTC; CDR3: CASSSGTSAYEQYF
J: TRBJ2-7; size: NA; V: TRBV5-1; D: NA; DNA: TGCGCCAGCACATTAGGACAGTCTTACGACGAGCAGTACTTC; CDR3: CASTLGQSYDEQYF
J: TRBJ1-2; size: once; V: TRBV29-1; D: NA; DNA: TGCAGCGTTGATCAGGGGACGGCTGGCAACTATGGCTACACCTTC; CDR3: CSVDQGTAGNYGYTF
J: TRBJ1-6; size: NA; V: TRBV28; D: NA; DNA: TGTGCCAGCAGCGTAAAGGGGGTCGGGGCTAATTCACCCCTCCACTTT; CDR3: CASSVKGVGANSPLHF
J: TRBJ2-1; size: NA; V: TRBV7-9; D: NA; DNA: TGTGCCAGCAGCTCAGGCCGACACGCGAGCTCCTACAATGAGCAGTTCTTC; CDR3: CASSSGRHASSYNEQFF
J: TRBJ2-1; size: NA; V: TRBV6-5; D: TRBD2; DNA: TGTGCCAGCAGTCGGGACTACCCCCGGGGGGATGAGCAGTTCTTC; CDR3: CASSRDYPRGDEQFF
J: TRBJ2-2; size: once; V: TRBV10-3; D: NA; DNA: TGTGCCATCTGGACAGACACCGGGGAGCTGTTTTTT; CDR3: CAIWTDTGELFF
J: TRBJ1-1; size: once; V: TRBV9; D: NA; DNA: TGTGCCAGCAGCGTAGGGGGGGACGGCACTGAAGCTTTCTTT; CDR3: CASSVGGDGTEAFF
J: TRBJ2-1; size: NA; V: TRBV5-1; D: TRBD1; DNA: TGCGCCAGCAGCCTCCGGGACAGGGTTTCCTACAATGAGCAGTTCTTC; CDR3: CASSLRDRVSYNEQFF
J: TRBJ2-5; size: NA; V: TRBV18; D: NA; DNA: TGTGCCAGCTCACCACTAACAGGCGCTATAGAGACCCAGTACTTC; CDR3: CASSPLTGAIETQYF
J: TRBJ1-1; size: NA; V: TRBV29-1; D: TRBD1; DNA: TGCAGCGGGGAGACAGGGGTGGCCACTGAAGCTTTCTTT; CDR3: CSGETGVATEAFF
J: TRBJ1-1; size: NA; V: TRBV5-6; D: NA; DNA: TGTGCCAGCAGCTTACCACAGGTGTCTATGAACACTGAAGCTTTCTTT; CDR3: CASSLPQVSMNTEAFF
J: TRBJ2-2; size: NA; V: TRBV9; D: NA; DNA: TGTGCCAGCAGCTTCACAGGGATGAACACCGGGGAGCTGTTTTTT; CDR3: CASSFTGMNTGELFF
J: TRBJ1-5; size: NA; V: TRBV19; D: NA; DNA: TGTGCCAGTAGTATAGTCCGGGGGACTTATAGCAATCAGCCCCAGCATTTT; CDR3: CASSIVRGTYSNQPQHF
J: TRBJ2-1; size: NA; V: TRBV6-5; D: NA; DNA: TGTGCCAGCAGTTATTTCGGTGAGCAGTTCTTC; CDR3: CASSYFGEQFF
J: TRBJ1-1; size: once; V: TRBV5-1; D: NA; DNA: TGCGCCAGCAGCTTCGCAGGCCTCAAGAACACTGAAGCTTTCTTT; CDR3: CASSFAGLKNTEAFF
J: TRBJ2-7; size: NA; V: TRBV28; D: TRBD1; DNA: TGTGCCAGCATCCTAGAGGGACAGGGCAAGCAGTACTTC; CDR3: CASILEGQGKQYF
J: TRBJ2-1; size: NA; V: TRBV2; D: NA; DNA: TGTGCCAGCAGCGCCGTGGGGGAGGTCGGTGAGCAGTTCTTC; CDR3: CASSAVGEVGEQFF
J: TRBJ2-1; size: NA; V: TRBV5-1; D: NA; DNA: TGCGCCAGCAGCTACCCGCCCGGACTGGAGCAGTTCTTC; CDR3: CASSYPPGLEQFF
J: TRBJ2-7; size: NA; V: TRBV30; D: NA; DNA: TGTGCCTGGAGTTGGGACAACTCCTACGAGCAGTACTTC; CDR3: CAWSWDNSYEQYF
J: TRBJ1-5; size: NA; V: TRBV14; D: NA; DNA: TGTGCCAGCAGCCCCTCTAGCGGGCAGCCCCAGCATTTT; CDR3: CASSPSSGQPQHF
J: TRBJ1-3; size: NA; V: TRBV18; D: NA; DNA: TGTGCCAGCTCACAACAGGGAAACACCATATATTTT; CDR3: CASSQQGNTIYF
J: TRBJ2-7; size: few; V: TRBV7-9; D: TRBD1; DNA: TGTGCCAGCAGGCAAGGACAGGATCCATCCCACGAGCAGTACTTC; CDR3: CASRQGQDPSHEQYF
J: TRBJ1-1; size: NA; V: TRBV6-5; D: NA; DNA: TGTGCCAGCAGTTACTCCAACAGCCTGATCGACACTGAAGCTTTCTTT; CDR3: CASSYSNSLIDTEAFF
J: TRBJ2-5; size: few; V: TRBV5-4; D: NA; DNA: TGTGCCAGCAGCCCTGACAGATACCAAGAGACCCAGTACTTC; CDR3: CASSPDRYQETQYF
J: TRBJ2-2; size: NA; V: TRBV7-9; D: TRBD1; DNA: TGTGCCAGCAGCTCCGGGACAGTGAACACCGGGGAGCTGTTTTTT; CDR3: CASSSGTVNTGELFF
J: TRBJ2-1; size: NA; V: TRBV13; D: TRBD2; DNA: TGTGCCAGTAGCTTAAGTCGTCTAGCGGGGGGGAGCTCCTACAATGAGCAGTTCTTC; CDR3: CASSLSRLAGGSSYNEQFF
J: TRBJ2-7; size: few; V: TRBV30; D: TRBD2; DNA: TGTGCCTGGAGTGACCCGGGACTAGCGGAGAAATCCTACGAGCAGTACTTC; CDR3: CAWSDPGLAEKSYEQYF
J: TRBJ2-2; size: NA; V: TRBV29-1; D: NA; DNA: TGCAGCGGTGCCAACAGGAACACCGGGGAGCTGTTTTTT; CDR3: CSGANRNTGELFF
J: TRBJ2-1; size: NA; V: TRBV6-5; D: TRBD1; DNA: TGTGCCAGCAGTTACTCCCAGGGGGCACGTAATGAGCAGTTCTTC; CDR3: CASSYSQGARNEQFF
J: TRBJ1-6; size: NA; V: TRBV27; D: TRBD1; DNA: TGTGCCAGCAGTAAAATTCGGACAGGGCTTAATTCACCCCTCCACTTT; CDR3: CASSKIRTGLNSPLHF
J: TRBJ1-1; size: NA; V: TRBV4-2; D: TRBD1; DNA: TGTGCCAGCAGCCCACACGGGAGGGACAGCAACTGGGACACTGAAGCTTTCTTT; CDR3: CASSPHGRDSNWDTEAFF
J: TRBJ2-1; size: NA; V: TRBV7-6; D: NA; DNA: TGTGCCAGCAGCTGGGGGGTGGGCAATGAGCAGTTCTTC; CDR3: CASSWGVGNEQFF
J: TRBJ2-7; size: few; V: TRBV7-9; D: TRBD2; DNA: TGTGCCAGCAGCTCGGGGGGCGAGCAGTACTTC; CDR3: CASSSGGEQYF
J: TRBJ1-4; size: NA; V: TRBV5-4; D: NA; DNA: TGTGCCAGCAGCGCGGGGGAAACTAATGAAAAACTGTTTTTT; CDR3: CASSAGETNEKLFF
J: TRBJ1-4; size: few; V: TRBV19; D: TRBD1; DNA: TGTGCCAGTAGTTTTCCGGGACAGGGGCGTACTAATGAAAAACTGTTTTTT; CDR3: CASSFPGQGRTNEKLFF
J: TRBJ2-1; size: few; V: TRBV7-9; D: TRBD2; DNA: TGTGCCAGCAGCCCACCGGGACTAGCGGTATACAATGAGCAGTTCTTC; CDR3: CASSPPGLAVYNEQFF
J: TRBJ2-3; size: NA; V: TRBV28; D: TRBD2; DNA: TGTGCCATCCCGGGAGGGAGGGGCACAGATACGCAGTATTTT; CDR3: CAIPGGRGTDTQYF
J: TRBJ2-7; size: few; V: TRBV13; D: NA; DNA: TGTGCCAGCAGCTTAGATCTCCAGGGCGAGCAGTACTTC; CDR3: CASSLDLQGEQYF
J: TRBJ1-4; size: NA; V: TRBV15; D: NA; DNA: TGTGCCACCAGCAGAGATGGGCGCGGGGTAACGACTAATGAAAAACTGTTTTTT; CDR3: CATSRDGRGVTTNEKLFF
J: TRBJ2-2; size: NA; V: TRBV7-8; D: NA; DNA: TGTGCCAGCAGCTTGGGGAGATTAGCCGGGGAGCTGTTTTTT; CDR3: CASSLGRLAGELFF
J: TRBJ2-2; size: NA; V: TRBV30; D: NA; DNA: TGTGCCTGGAGTGGAACAGGGTCGCCCGGGGAGCTGTTTTTT; CDR3: CAWSGTGSPGELFF
J: TRBJ2-7; size: once; V: TRBV5-1; D: NA; DNA: TGCGCCAGCAGCTTGGAGGGGGGGCGGAACGAGCAGTACTTC; CDR3: CASSLEGGRNEQYF